These 2 T cell receptor beta chains were sequenced from one sample in a study of OX40 agonist ivuxolimab in advanced cancers. Assay: immunoSEQ multiplex PCR; the TCRdb copy retains only in-frame clones and omits some. The sample has approximately 60,000 clones, roughly 89% seen once; the top ten hold roughly 0.6%. This sample comprised CD4+ or CD8+ T cells sorted from blood, obtained in a trial of the OX40 agonist ivuxolimab. These receptors all come from an adult with an advanced solid tumor such as melanoma, head and neck, liver or kidney cancer.

This chain uses TRBV7-9 with TRBJ1-2; 7 nucleotides match TRBD1. CDR3 length: 13 residues. Trimming took 6 bases from V and 2 from J; bases not matched to a gene: 3. CDR1 and CDR2 from the germline V gene are SEHNR and FQNEAQ (reference sequence). For the CDR3, the DNA is TGTGCCAGCAGACCGACAGGGAACTATGGCTACACCTTC. This sequence encodes CASRPTGNYGYTF.

The J gene is TRBJ1-1, the V gene TRBV5-1, with a weak D call TRBD1 (5 bases). V shed 3 bases and J shed 0 bases, with 15 bases lying between them. The CDR3 length is 16 residues. CDR1 SGHRS and CDR2 YFSETQ come from the germline V gene. CDR3 coding DNA: TGCGCCAGCAGCTCCTTCGGGGCCGACATGAACACTGAAGCTTTCTTT. Protein sequence: CASSSFGADMNTEAFF.